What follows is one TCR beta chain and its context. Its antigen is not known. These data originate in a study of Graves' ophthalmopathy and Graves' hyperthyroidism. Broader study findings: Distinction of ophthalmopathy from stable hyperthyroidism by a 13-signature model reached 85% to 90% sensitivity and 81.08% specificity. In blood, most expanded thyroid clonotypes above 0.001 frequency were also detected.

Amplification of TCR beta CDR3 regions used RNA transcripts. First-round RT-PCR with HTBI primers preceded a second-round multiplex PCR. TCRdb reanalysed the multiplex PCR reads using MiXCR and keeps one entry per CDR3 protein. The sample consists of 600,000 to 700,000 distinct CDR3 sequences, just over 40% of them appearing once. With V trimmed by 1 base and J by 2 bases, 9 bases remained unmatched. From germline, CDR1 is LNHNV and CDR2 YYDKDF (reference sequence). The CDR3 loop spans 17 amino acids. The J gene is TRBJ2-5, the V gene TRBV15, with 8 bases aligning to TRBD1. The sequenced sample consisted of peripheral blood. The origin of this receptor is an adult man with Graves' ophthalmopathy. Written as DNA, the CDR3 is TGTGCCACCAGCAGAGTAGGCCAGGGGGCGCGTCAAGAGACCCAGTACTTC. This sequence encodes CATSRVGQGARQETQYF.